Listed below are T cell receptor beta chains from one sample, sequenced in a study of blood T cell repertoires in COVID-19. The data were produced by immunoSEQ multiplex PCR, yet TCRdb's version contains in-frame clones alone and is incomplete. The data hold approximately 240,000 clones, with 70% to 85% observed a single time. Sequenced input: peripheral blood. All receptors derive from a woman aged 80 or over with active or convalescent COVID-19. Each CDR3 is given with its conserved first and last residue. A D gene is named only where the DNA matches it firmly. Size is omitted from some rows. Given values are once, few, many or a class for expanded clones.

V gene	CDR3 length	D gene	J gene	clone size	CDR3 DNA	CDR3 protein
TRBV5-4	13	TRBD1	TRBJ2-5	NA	TGTGCCGGAACACGGGACAGGGAAGAGACCCAGTACTTC	CAGTRDREETQYF
TRBV7-2	14	NA	TRBJ1-1	NA	TGTGCCAGCAGCTTAGACAGGGTAGGCACTGAAGCTTTCTTT	CASSLDRVGTEAFF
TRBV28	15	NA	TRBJ1-2	NA	TGTGCCAGCAGTTTAAGTGGGCAAAGCTTCTATGGCTACACCTTC	CASSLSGQSFYGYTF
TRBV7-9	15	NA	TRBJ2-1	NA	TGTGCCAGCAGCTTACTCGGGAGCTCCTACAATGAGCAGTTCTTC	CASSLLGSSYNEQFF
TRBV11-3	13	NA	TRBJ2-5	NA	TGTGCCAGCAGCTTATCCAGCCAAGAGACCCAGTACTTC	CASSLSSQETQYF
TRBV29-1	13	NA	TRBJ1-1	NA	TGCAGCGTTGAATCTTCAGGGAACACTGAAGCTTTCTTT	CSVESSGNTEAFF
TRBV2	15	TRBD1	TRBJ1-5	few	TGTGCCAGCAGCCCCAGGGGGGAGAGCAATCAGCCCCAGCATTTT	CASSPRGESNQPQHF
TRBV11-2	13	NA	TRBJ1-1	NA	TGTGCCAGCAGCTTAGCCGGGAACACTGAAGCTTTCTTT	CASSLAGNTEAFF
TRBV18	14	TRBD1	TRBJ1-2	NA	TGTGCCAGCTCCCCCGGGACAGACAACTATGGCTACACCTTC	CASSPGTDNYGYTF
TRBV30	13	NA	TRBJ1-2	few	TGTGCCTGGAGTCGGGACACCGAACATGGCTACACCTTC	CAWSRDTEHGYTF
TRBV20-1	12	NA	TRBJ1-2	NA	TGCAGTGCTAGTGAGACAGCCTATGGCTACACCTTC	CSASETAYGYTF
TRBV6-6	13	NA	TRBJ1-2	NA	TGTGCCAGCCAAAATACAGGGTCCCGTGGCTACACCTTC	CASQNTGSRGYTF
TRBV5-6	14	NA	TRBJ1-2	NA	TGTGCCAGCAGCCGACAGGCCTCCTTCTATGGCTACACCTTC	CASSRQASFYGYTF
TRBV5-1	14	NA	TRBJ2-1	NA	TGCGCCAGCAGCTTGGTTGATCAGGGGGGTGAGCAGTTCTTC	CASSLVDQGGEQFF
TRBV5-1	15	NA	TRBJ2-7	NA	TGCGCCAGCAGCCCGGGGGGCGGGGGCGCCTACGAGCAGTACTTC	CASSPGGGGAYEQYF
TRBV24-1	14	NA	TRBJ2-1	NA	TGTGCCTCGGGAAGGAGTAGCTCCTACAATGAGCAGTTCTTC	CASGRSSSYNEQFF
TRBV6-4	15	NA	TRBJ2-3	NA	TGTGCCAGCAGTGACTCGTGGACTAGCACAGATACGCAGTATTTT	CASSDSWTSTDTQYF
TRBV18	15	TRBD1	TRBJ1-5	few	TGTGCCAGCTCCCCGGGACAGGGGGCCAATCAGCCCCAGCATTTT	CASSPGQGANQPQHF
TRBV5-6	14	NA	TRBJ1-1	NA	TGTGCCAGCAGCTCCCACCGGAGGAACACTGAAGCTTTCTTT	CASSSHRRNTEAFF
TRBV27	17	NA	TRBJ2-1	NA	TGTGCCAGCAGTTTCCGTTTGGGGAGGTCCTCCTACAATGAGCAGTTCTTC	CASSFRLGRSSYNEQFF
TRBV7-9	14	NA	TRBJ1-2	NA	TGTGCCAGCAGCCTAGCGGGGAGGACATATGGCTACACCTTC	CASSLAGRTYGYTF
TRBV5-1	15	TRBD2	TRBJ2-1	NA	TGCGCCAGCAGCTCGAATAGCGGGGGGGCGGGTGAGCAGTTCTTC	CASSSNSGGAGEQFF
TRBV2	14	NA	TRBJ1-5	NA	TGTGCCAGCGCAGGCGGGTTGAGCAATCAGCCCCAGCATTTT	CASAGGLSNQPQHF
TRBV13	14	TRBD2	TRBJ2-1	few	TGTGCCAGCAGCCCCACGGGAGGGTACAATGAGCAGTTCTTC	CASSPTGGYNEQFF
TRBV11-1	14	TRBD1	TRBJ1-1	NA	TGTGCCAGCAGCTTGACAGGGGGATCCACTGAAGCTTTCTTT	CASSLTGGSTEAFF
TRBV2	15	TRBD1	TRBJ1-6	NA	TGTGCCAGCAGTGCAGGACAGGCGGATGGTTCACCCCTCCACTTT	CASSAGQADGSPLHF
TRBV28	13	TRBD1	TRBJ2-5	NA	TGTGCCAGCAGTCCCAGGGGGTACGAGACCCAGTACTTC	CASSPRGYETQYF
TRBV6-1	16	TRBD1	TRBJ2-2	NA	TGTGCCAGCAGTGGGGGACAGTATTCGAACACCGGGGAGCTGTTTTTT	CASSGGQYSNTGELFF
TRBV28	16	TRBD2	TRBJ2-7	NA	TGTGCCAGCACCCCTGTGGGGACTAGCTTTTTGAACGAGCAGTACTTC	CASTPVGTSFLNEQYF
TRBV5-1	14	TRBD1	TRBJ1-1	NA	TGCGCCAGCAGCTCGGACAGGGGGGTGACTGAAGCTTTCTTT	CASSSDRGVTEAFF
TRBV16	16	NA	TRBJ2-1	NA	TGTGCCAGCAGCCAGACTGCACCCGGACAATACAATGAGCAGTTCTTC	CASSQTAPGQYNEQFF
TRBV18	14	NA	TRBJ2-3	once	TGTGCCAGCTCACCGACAGACCGCACAGATACGCAGTATTTT	CASSPTDRTDTQYF
TRBV5-1	15	NA	TRBJ2-1	NA	TGCGCCAGCAGCTTGGCCGGGTCTTTGAGCAATGAGCAGTTCTTC	CASSLAGSLSNEQFF
TRBV18	16	TRBD1	TRBJ2-1	once	TGTGCCAGCTCACCACCTGTCGGGACAGGGCGTAGTGAGCAGTTCTTC	CASSPPVGTGRSEQFF
TRBV19	12	NA	TRBJ2-5	NA	TGTGCCAGTAGACAATCCGGGGAGACCCAGTACTTC	CASRQSGETQYF
TRBV5-1	21	NA	TRBJ2-3	NA	TGCGCCAGCATCGGACAGGGGGAGGTTTCAGGGACTAGCGGCAGCACAGATACGCAGTATTTT	CASIGQGEVSGTSGSTDTQYF